This T cell receptor (beta chain) was sequenced during a study of shared T cell receptors in the human thymus. Using immunoSEQ multiplex PCR, the repertoire was profiled, and TCRdb retains in-frame clones only, with some absent. The table lists hundreds of thousands of clones, around 87% of them singletons. This CDR3 has 16 residues. CDR1 SGHAT and CDR2 FQNNGV come from the germline V gene. The V and J ends lost 4 bases and 6 bases respectively, with 18 bases between them. These data also featured in a second study, about human thymus T cells. According to that study: Donation was from healthy Finnish infants who were having corrective surgery that addressed congenital heart defects. It was from resections taken during corrective heart surgery that the thymus tissue came. Among unrelated individuals, related research reported thymic repertoires that overlapped highly.

What was sequenced was thymocytes. The V call is TRBV11-2, the J call TRBJ2-2; possible D gene TRBD2, 7 bases. This clonotype originated in a boy under two years old with a congenital heart defect. The CDR3 DNA reads TGTGCCAGCAGCTCCACGGGGGGACCAGGGGCCGGGGAGCTGTTTTTT. It codes for CASSSTGGPGAGELFF.